This T cell receptor beta chain was captured in a study of cytomegalovirus exposure and HLA in healthy donors. Findings and caveats of the study: The study carried out a later analysis of TCR beta sequences. It associated some 18,000 of them with specific HLA alleles at a false discovery rate of 0.05.

The CDR3 is 14 residues long. V lost 3 bases, J lost 5 bases, and 4 bases stayed unmatched. Germline values: CDR1 LNHDA, CDR2 SQIVND (reference sequence). Points on this clone: Its target is not known.

PCR employed 60 Vbeta and 13 Jbeta primers. TCRdb's copy holds only in-frame clones and misses some; the assay was immunoSEQ multiplex PCR. The table has about 180,000 clones, more than 75% seen once; the top ten hold roughly 2.5%. The receptor's source is a woman in her twenties or thirties in good health and CMV-seropositive. The chain has TRBV19 and TRBJ2-5, with TRBD2 matching over 9 bases. The sequencing input was PBMCs. The DNA of the CDR3 is TGTGCCAGTAGTATGTCAGCGGGGGGTGAGACCCAGTACTTC. Amino acid sequence: CASSMSAGGETQYF.